The rows below give T cell receptor beta chains drawn from one sample of a study of blood T cell repertoires in COVID-19. TCRdb keeps only in-frame clones here, not all; method: immunoSEQ multiplex PCR. The sample lists about 120,000 clones; about 83% were seen once. Sequenced material: peripheral blood. These receptors all come from a man aged 55 to 70 with acute or convalescent COVID-19. Each CDR3 is given without its conserved first and last residue.

v_gene	j_gene	CDR3aa
TRBV30	TRBJ2-1	AWSTFSGYNEQF
TRBV9	TRBJ1-3	ASSVGSAGNTIY
TRBV11-2	TRBJ2-7	ASSSPRDRGTYEQY
TRBV4-2	TRBJ2-1	ASSQDKLVDEQF
TRBV7-3	TRBJ2-3	ASSWRSTDTQY
TRBV7-3	TRBJ1-1	ASSSSGASRAF
TRBV3-1/TRBV3-2	TRBJ2-3	ASSQDRAGVRTDTQY
TRBV5-1	TRBJ1-1	ASSPRGRTEAF
TRBV4-1	TRBJ1-1	ASSQDGVSNTEAF
TRBV7-8	TRBJ2-3	ASSPTGGSAVDTQY
TRBV7-6	TRBJ2-1	ASSLGHEQF
TRBV9	TRBJ1-2	ASRRSSQGYYGYT
TRBV5-4	TRBJ1-1	ASSLYQVNTEAF
TRBV18	TRBJ2-7	ASSPGQGNLVEQY
TRBV7-9	TRBJ2-1	ASSSRGGEQF
TRBV20-1	TRBJ2-1	SASPWTGYNEQF
TRBV28	TRBJ1-2	ASSLQGHLYGYT
TRBV18	TRBJ1-1	ASSPMTGNTEAF
TRBV7-2	TRBJ2-2	ASSQKALAGVWTGELF
TRBV27	TRBJ1-5	ASTSTGGGNQPQH
TRBV11-3	TRBJ1-1	ASSFGQGTEAF
TRBV3-1/TRBV3-2	TRBJ1-2	ASSQTYRGLAYT
TRBV25-1	TRBJ2-6	ASSDSEGANVLT
TRBV28	TRBJ1-5	ASKPLYSNQPQH
TRBV6-5	TRBJ2-3	ATNRGSTDTQY